This TCR beta chain stems from a study of CD8+CD57+ T cells in acquired aplastic anemia. This clonotype was found many times. The patients chosen for sequencing had shown expansion of CD8+CD57+ cells (detected by flow cytometry). Patients uniformly had severe acquired aplastic anemia. Looked up from germline, CDR1 is SNHLY and CDR2 is FYNNEI. CDR3 length: 14 amino acids. With 1 base removed from V and 1 base from J, the gap between germline ends came to 7 bases. TCR beta VDJ combinations and CDR3 sequences were profiled from genomic DNA. Each CDR3 protein gets one entry after TCRdb re-called the reads with MiXCR. This sample has hundreds of thousands of distinct CDR3 sequences, with about a third found just once.

The sequence derives from a human donor with aplastic anemia. V gene TRBV2 combines with J gene TRBJ1-1; D uncertain. Sequenced sample: sorted CD4+, CD8+, or CD8+CD57+ T cells (not recorded which) from PBMCs. The DNA of the CDR3 is TGTGCCAGCAGTGAAGGATTTTCGAACACTGAAGCTTTCTTT. The encoded protein is CASSEGFSNTEAFF.